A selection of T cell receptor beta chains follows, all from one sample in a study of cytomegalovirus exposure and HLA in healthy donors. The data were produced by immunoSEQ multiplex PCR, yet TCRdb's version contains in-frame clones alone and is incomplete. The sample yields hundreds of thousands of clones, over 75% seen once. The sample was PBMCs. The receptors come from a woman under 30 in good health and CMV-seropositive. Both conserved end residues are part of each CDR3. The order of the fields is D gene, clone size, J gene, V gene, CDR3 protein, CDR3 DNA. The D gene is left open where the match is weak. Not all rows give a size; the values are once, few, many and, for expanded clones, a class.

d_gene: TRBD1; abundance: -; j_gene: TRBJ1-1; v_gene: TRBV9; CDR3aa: CASSPRTGDFTEAFF; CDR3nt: TGTGCCAGCAGCCCAAGGACAGGGGACTTCACTGAAGCTTTCTTT
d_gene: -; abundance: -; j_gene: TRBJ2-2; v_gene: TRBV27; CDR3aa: CASSSNRFVRELFF; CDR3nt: TGTGCCAGCAGTTCCAACAGGTTCGTGAGGGAGCTGTTTTTT
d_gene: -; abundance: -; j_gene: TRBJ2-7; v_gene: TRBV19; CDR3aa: CASSILLGQRYEQYF; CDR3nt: TGTGCCAGTAGTATCCTCCTCGGACAGCGCTACGAGCAGTACTTC
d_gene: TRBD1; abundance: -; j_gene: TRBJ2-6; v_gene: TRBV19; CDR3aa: CASSMTGGSGANVLTF; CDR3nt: TGTGCCAGTAGTATGACAGGGGGCTCTGGGGCCAACGTCCTGACTTTC
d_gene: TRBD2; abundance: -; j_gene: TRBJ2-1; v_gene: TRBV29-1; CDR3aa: CSGGGRDNEQFF; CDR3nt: TGCAGCGGGGGGGGTAGAGACAATGAGCAGTTCTTC
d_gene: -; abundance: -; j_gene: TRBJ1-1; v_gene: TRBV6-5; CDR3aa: CASSPGDMMNTEAFF; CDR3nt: TGTGCCAGCAGTCCCGGTGATATGATGAACACTGAAGCTTTCTTT
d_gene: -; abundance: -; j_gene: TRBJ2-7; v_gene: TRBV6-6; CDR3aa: CASSYKSRETSYEQYF; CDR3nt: TGTGCCAGCAGTTATAAGTCACGGGAGACTTCCTACGAGCAGTACTTC
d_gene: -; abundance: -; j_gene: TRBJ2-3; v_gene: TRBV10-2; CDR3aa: CASSDPPGEGTDTQYF; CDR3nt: TGCGCCAGCAGTGACCCCCCGGGAGAGGGAACAGATACGCAGTATTTT
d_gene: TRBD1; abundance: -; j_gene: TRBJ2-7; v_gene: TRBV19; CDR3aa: CASSRPDRDSYEQYF; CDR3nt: TGTGCCAGTAGTAGGCCCGACAGGGATTCCTACGAGCAGTACTTC
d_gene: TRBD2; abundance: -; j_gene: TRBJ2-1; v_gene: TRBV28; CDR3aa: CASSSLAGGYNEQFF; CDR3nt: TGTGCCAGCAGCTCTCTAGCGGGAGGGTACAATGAGCAGTTCTTC
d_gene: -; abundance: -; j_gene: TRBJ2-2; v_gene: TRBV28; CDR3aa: CASRLAWDTGELFF; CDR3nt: TGTGCCAGCAGGCTAGCGTGGGACACCGGGGAGCTGTTTTTT
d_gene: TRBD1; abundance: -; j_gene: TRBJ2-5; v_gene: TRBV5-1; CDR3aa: CASSPGTGEETQYF; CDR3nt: TGCGCCAGCAGCCCAGGGACAGGGGAAGAGACCCAGTACTTC
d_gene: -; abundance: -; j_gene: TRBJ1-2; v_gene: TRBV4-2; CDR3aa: CASSQDRGGFFYGYTF; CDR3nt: TGTGCCAGCAGCCAAGATCGGGGGGGTTTTTTTTATGGCTACACCTTC
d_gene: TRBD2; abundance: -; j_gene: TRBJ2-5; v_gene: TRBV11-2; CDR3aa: CASSATSGVQETQYF; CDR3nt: TGTGCCAGCAGCGCGACTAGCGGGGTCCAAGAGACCCAGTACTTC
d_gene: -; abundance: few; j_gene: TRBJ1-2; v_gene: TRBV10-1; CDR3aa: CASSESRIYGYTF; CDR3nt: TGCGCCAGCAGTGAGTCTAGAATTTATGGCTACACCTTC
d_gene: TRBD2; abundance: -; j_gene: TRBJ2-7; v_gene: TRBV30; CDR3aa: CAWIPSGRSYYEQYF; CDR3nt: TGTGCCTGGATCCCTAGCGGGAGGTCTTATTACGAGCAGTACTTC
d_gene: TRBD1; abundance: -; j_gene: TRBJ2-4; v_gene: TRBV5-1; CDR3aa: CASSSQRNRQGKNIQYF; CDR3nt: TGCGCCAGCAGCTCACAACGAAACAGACAGGGGAAAAACATTCAGTACTTC
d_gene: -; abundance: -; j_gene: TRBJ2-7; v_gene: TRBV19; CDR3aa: CASSGDRDNSYEQYF; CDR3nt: TGTGCCAGTAGTGGAGACAGAGACAACTCCTACGAGCAGTACTTC
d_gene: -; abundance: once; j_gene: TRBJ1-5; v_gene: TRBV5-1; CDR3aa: CASSWRPLWSNQPQHF; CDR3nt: TGCGCCAGCAGCTGGAGACCCTTGTGGAGCAATCAGCCCCAGCATTTT
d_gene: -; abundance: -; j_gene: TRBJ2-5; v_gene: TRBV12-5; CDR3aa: CASGIWEQETQYF; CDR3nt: TGTGCTAGTGGTATATGGGAGCAAGAGACCCAGTACTTC
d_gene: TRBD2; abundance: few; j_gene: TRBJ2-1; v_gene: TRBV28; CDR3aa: CASSSFWTRVGNEQFF; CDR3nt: TGTGCCAGCAGTTCCTTCTGGACTAGGGTCGGCAATGAGCAGTTCTTC
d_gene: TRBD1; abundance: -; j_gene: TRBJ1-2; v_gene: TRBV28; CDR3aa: CASSPGQGGLSYGYTF; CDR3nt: TGTGCCAGCAGCCCAGGACAGGGCGGTCTGTCTTATGGCTACACCTTC
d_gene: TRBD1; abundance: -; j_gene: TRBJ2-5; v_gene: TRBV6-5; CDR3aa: CASSSRTGGGKETQYF; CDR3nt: TGTGCCAGCAGTTCACGGACAGGGGGGGGGAAAGAGACCCAGTACTTC
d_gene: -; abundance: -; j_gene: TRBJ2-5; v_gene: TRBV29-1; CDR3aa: CSVEGAWALETQYF; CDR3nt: TGCAGCGTTGAGGGGGCCTGGGCGCTGGAGACCCAGTACTTC
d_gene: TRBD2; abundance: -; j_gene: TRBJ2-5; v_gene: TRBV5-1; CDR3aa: CASSLRDGGMETQYF; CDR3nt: TGCGCCAGCAGCCTACGGGACGGGGGGATGGAGACCCAGTACTTC
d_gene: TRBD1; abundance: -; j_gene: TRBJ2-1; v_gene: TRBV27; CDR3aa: CASSLGTGSSYNEQFF; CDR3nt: TGTGCCAGCAGTTTGGGGACAGGGAGCTCCTACAATGAGCAGTTCTTC
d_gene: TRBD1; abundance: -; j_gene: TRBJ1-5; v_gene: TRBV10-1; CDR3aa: CASSETRTGLLPNQPQHF; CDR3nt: TGCGCCAGCAGTGAGACAAGGACAGGGCTACTACCGAATCAGCCCCAGCATTTT
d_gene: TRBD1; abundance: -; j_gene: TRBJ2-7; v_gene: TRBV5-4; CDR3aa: CASSFDRADEQYF; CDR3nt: TGTGCCAGCAGCTTTGACAGGGCCGACGAGCAGTACTTC
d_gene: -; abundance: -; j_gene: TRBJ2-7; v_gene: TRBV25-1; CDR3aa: CASSEIGSGPLYEQYF; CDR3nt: TGTGCCAGCAGTGAAATCGGGAGCGGGCCTCTCTACGAGCAGTACTTC
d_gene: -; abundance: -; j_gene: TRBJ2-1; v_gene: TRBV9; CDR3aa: CASSVEGLVFHEQFF; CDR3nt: TGTGCCAGCAGCGTAGAGGGGTTGGTTTTCCATGAGCAGTTCTTC
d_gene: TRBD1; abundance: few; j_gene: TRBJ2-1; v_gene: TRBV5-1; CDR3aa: CASSARTGVYNEQFF; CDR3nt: TGCGCCAGCAGCGCCCGGACAGGGGTCTACAATGAGCAGTTCTTC
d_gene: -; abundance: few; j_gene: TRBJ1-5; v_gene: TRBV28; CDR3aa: CAGRGLGYQPQHF; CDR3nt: TGTGCCGGGCGGGGCCTGGGGTATCAGCCCCAGCATTTT
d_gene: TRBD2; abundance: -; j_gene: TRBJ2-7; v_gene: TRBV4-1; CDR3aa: CASSQELAGGYYEQYF; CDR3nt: TGCGCCAGCAGCCAAGAACTAGCGGGGGGTTACTACGAGCAGTACTTC
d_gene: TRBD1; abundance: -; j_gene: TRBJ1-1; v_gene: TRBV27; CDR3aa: CASSFRRPGDRRMLNTEAFF; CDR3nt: TGTGCCAGCAGTTTTAGACGACCCGGGGACAGGCGGATGCTGAACACTGAAGCTTTCTTT
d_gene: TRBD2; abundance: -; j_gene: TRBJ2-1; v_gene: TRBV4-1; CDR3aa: CASSQDRGLDSYNEQFF; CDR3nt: TGCGCCAGCAGCCAAGATCGAGGACTAGACTCCTACAATGAGCAGTTCTTC
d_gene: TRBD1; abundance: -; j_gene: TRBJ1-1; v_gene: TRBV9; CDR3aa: CASSVGTGRNTEAFF; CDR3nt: TGTGCCAGCAGCGTTGGGACAGGGCGGAACACTGAAGCTTTCTTT
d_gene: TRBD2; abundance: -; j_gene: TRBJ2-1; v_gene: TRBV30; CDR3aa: CAWSSGSSYNEQFF; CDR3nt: TGTGCCTGGAGTAGCGGGAGTTCCTACAATGAGCAGTTCTTC
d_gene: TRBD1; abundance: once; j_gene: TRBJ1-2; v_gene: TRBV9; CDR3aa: CASSPEGTGAYPEGYTF; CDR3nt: TGTGCCAGCAGCCCGGAAGGGACAGGAGCTTATCCGGAAGGCTACACCTTC
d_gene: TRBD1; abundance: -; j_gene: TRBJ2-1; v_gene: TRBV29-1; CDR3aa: CSVRQGVFNEQFF; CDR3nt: TGCAGCGTGCGACAGGGGGTTTTCAATGAGCAGTTCTTC
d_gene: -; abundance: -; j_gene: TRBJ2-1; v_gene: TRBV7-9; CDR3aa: CASSPLGGSSYNEQFF; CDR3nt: TGTGCCAGCAGCCCCCTGGGGGGTAGCTCCTACAATGAGCAGTTCTTC
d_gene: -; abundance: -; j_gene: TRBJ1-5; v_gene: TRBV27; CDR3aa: CASSWTAYSNQPQHF; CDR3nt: TGTGCCAGCAGTTGGACAGCTTATAGCAATCAGCCCCAGCATTTT
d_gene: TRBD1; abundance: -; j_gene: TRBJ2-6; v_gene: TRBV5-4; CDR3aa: CASRATGTGVFSGANVLTF; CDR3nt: TGTGCCAGCAGGGCCACCGGGACAGGGGTTTTTTCTGGGGCCAACGTCCTGACTTTC
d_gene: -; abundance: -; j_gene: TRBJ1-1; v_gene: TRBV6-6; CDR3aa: CASSSEGSGAFF; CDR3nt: TGTGCCAGCAGTTCTGAGGGCTCCGGGGCTTTCTTT
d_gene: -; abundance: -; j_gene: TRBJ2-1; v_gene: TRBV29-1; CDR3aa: CSVEGASSYNEQFF; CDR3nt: TGCAGCGTTGAGGGGGCGAGCTCCTACAATGAGCAGTTCTTC
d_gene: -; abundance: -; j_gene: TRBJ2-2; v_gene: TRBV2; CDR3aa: CASSATTGTGNTGELFF; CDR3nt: TGTGCCAGCAGTGCAACCACAGGGACGGGGAACACCGGGGAGCTGTTTTTT
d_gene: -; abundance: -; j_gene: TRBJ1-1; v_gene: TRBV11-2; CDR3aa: CASRSDSWVAFF; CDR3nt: TGTGCCAGCAGATCGGACAGTTGGGTGGCTTTCTTT
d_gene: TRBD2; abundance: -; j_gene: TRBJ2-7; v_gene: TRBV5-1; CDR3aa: CASSSLTSGTYEQYF; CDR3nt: TGCGCCAGCAGCTCGTTGACTAGCGGTACCTACGAGCAGTACTTC
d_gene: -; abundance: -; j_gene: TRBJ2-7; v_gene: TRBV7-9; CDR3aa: CASSLAGGLYEQYF; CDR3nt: TGTGCCAGCAGCTTAGCAGGGGGTCTTTACGAGCAGTACTTC
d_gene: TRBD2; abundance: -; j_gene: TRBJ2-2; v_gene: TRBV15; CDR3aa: CATSRDGRLALNTGELFF; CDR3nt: TGTGCCACCAGCAGAGATGGTCGACTAGCACTGAACACCGGGGAGCTGTTTTTT
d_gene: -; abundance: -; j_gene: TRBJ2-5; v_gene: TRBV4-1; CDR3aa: CASSQEVDSEKAETQYF; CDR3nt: TGCGCCAGCAGCCAAGAAGTTGACAGCGAGAAAGCTGAGACCCAGTACTTC
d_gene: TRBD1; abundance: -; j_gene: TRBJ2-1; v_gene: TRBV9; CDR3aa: CASSVGTGTGYNEQFF; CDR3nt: TGTGCCAGCAGCGTAGGTACGGGGACAGGTTACAATGAGCAGTTCTTC
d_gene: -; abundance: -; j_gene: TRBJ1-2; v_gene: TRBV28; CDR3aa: CASTLQGRGGYTF; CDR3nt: TGTGCCAGCACCCTACAGGGTCGCGGTGGCTACACCTTC
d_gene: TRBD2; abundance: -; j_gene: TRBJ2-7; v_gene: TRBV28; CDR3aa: CASTGGAYSYEQYF; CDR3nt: TGTGCCAGCACGGGAGGGGCCTACTCCTACGAGCAGTACTTC
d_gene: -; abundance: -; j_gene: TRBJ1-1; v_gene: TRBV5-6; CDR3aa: CASSLRQRNTEAFF; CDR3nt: TGTGCCAGCAGCTTGAGACAGAGGAACACTGAAGCTTTCTTT
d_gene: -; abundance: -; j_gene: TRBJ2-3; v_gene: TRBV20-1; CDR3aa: CSAPRADTQYF; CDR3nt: TGCAGTGCCCCGCGGGCAGATACGCAGTATTTT
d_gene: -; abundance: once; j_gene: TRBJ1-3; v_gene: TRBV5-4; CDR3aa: CASSLAPGRSGNTIYF; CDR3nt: TGTGCCAGCAGCTTAGCTCCAGGGAGGTCTGGAAACACCATATATTTT
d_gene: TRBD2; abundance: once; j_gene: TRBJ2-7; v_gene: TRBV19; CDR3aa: CASSRPGLASYEQYF; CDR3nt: TGTGCCAGTAGTCGACCGGGACTAGCCTCCTACGAGCAGTACTTC